Reported below is one TCR beta chain. This specimen comes from a study of blood T cell repertoires in COVID-19. Study-level background: The analysed material was cDNA or gDNA that came from T cells, B-cell-depleted T cells, or PBMCs.

The protocol was immunoSEQ multiplex PCR, while the TCRdb copy is restricted to in-frame clones and leaves out a portion. The data contain around 270,000 clones, 70% to 85% of them seen just once; the ten biggest clones take up 0.75% to 0.95%. CDR1 is SGHDT and CDR2 is YYEEEE in the germline V gene. This CDR3 region has 15 residues. The V and J ends lost 2 bases and 3 bases respectively, with 9 bases between them. The V call is TRBV5-6, the J call TRBJ1-6; no clear D. The receptor was isolated from a human donor with COVID-19, enrolled during active disease. The donor label of this sample is uncertain. The sequenced sample was peripheral blood. The chain's CDR3 is CASSFTGIYNSPLHF. For the CDR3, the DNA is TGTGCCAGCAGCTTCACCGGGATCTATAATTCACCCCTCCACTTT.